The clone carrying this TCR beta chain was recorded at least ten times. Its antigen is as yet unknown. The read falls 3 residues short of the CDR3 end, and the missing part is taken from the germline J gene. Assay used: immunoSEQ multiplex PCR; TCRdb lists only in-frame clones, some missing. This sample has about 81,000 clones, each found more than once. The sample comes from a study of T cell clonality in common variable immunodeficiency. The study's findings and limits: In common variable immunodeficiency, TCR beta chains reportedly carried fewer deletions and N-nucleotide insertions. CVID subjects had higher TCRbeta clonality than healthy controls, most marked in about a third. Authors noted CVID clonality's cause needs subpopulation repertoire sequencing. CVID subjects shared fewer TCRbeta clones than healthy controls did.

V gave up 1 base and J gave up 3 bases; unmatched junction bases: 11. The CDR3 is 16 residues long. Germline V gives CDR1 GTSNPN, CDR2 SVGIG (reference sequence). The genes are TRBV30 and TRBJ2-7; TRBD2 agrees at 8 bases. The sequencing sample was made of peripheral blood mononuclear cells. The TCR sequence derives from a person between 18 and 69 years old in good health. CDR3 amino acids: CAWSAALAALYYEQYF. Incomplete CDR3 DNA: TGTGCCTGGAGTGCCGCACTAGCGGCGCTTTACTACGAG.